This entry lists 20 T cell receptor beta chains sequenced from one sample in a study of CD8+CD57+ T cells in acquired aplastic anemia (dated by TCRdb to the late 2010s). These reads were obtained on an Illumina HiSeq 2000. TCR beta VDJ combination and CDR3 sequence profiling used genomic DNA as the template. TCRdb cleaned the public reads at Q25 with fastp, built clones with MiXCR and kept in-frame beta chains. Each entry is one CDR3 protein sequence, shown with its most common DNA and genes. Here the sample has hundreds of thousands of distinct CDR3 sequences; about 70% occur a single time. Approximately 3.9% of the sample comes from the top ten. Sequenced: sorted CD4+, CD8+, or CD8+CD57+ T cells (not recorded which) from PBMCs. Receptors originate from a human donor in good health, serving as a control.

This clonotype came up many times. The CDR3 protein is CAISVRTEAEAFF. CDR3 coding DNA: TGTGCCATCAGTGTACGGACGGAAGCTGAAGCTTTCTTT. This chain uses TRBV10-3 with TRBJ1-1, with unresolved D. The CDR3 is 13 amino acids. Germline assignment: CDR1 ENHRY and CDR2 SYGVKD. Trimming took off 4 bases at V and 6 bases at J, with 12 bases between the two ends.

This clonotype was seen ten or more times. The chain uses TRBV3-1 and TRBJ2-7; the D is unclear. With 0 bases removed from V and 6 bases from J, the gap between germline ends came to 6 bases. This CDR3 is 12 amino acids long. Germline CDR1 LGHDT, CDR2 YNNKEL (reference sequence). CDR3 nucleotides: TGTGCCAGCAGCCAAGAAGTTTCCGAGCAGTACTTC. Amino acids: CASSQEVSEQYF.

This sequence joins TRBV25-1 and TRBJ1-4, with a tentative D call TRBD1 (6 bases). The CDR3 is 17 amino acids. The germline CDR1 and CDR2 sequences are MGHDK and SYGVNS. The V gene lost 8 bases and the J gene lost 0 bases, with 19 bases spanning the gap. CDR3 in amino acids: CASPGQIALTTNEKLFF. CDR3 DNA: TGTGCCAGCCCAGGACAGATTGCCTTGACAACTAATGAAAAACTGTTTTTT.

V and J are TRBV7-2 and TRBJ1-5, with 7 bases fitting TRBD1. The CDR3 consists of 15 residues. Trimming removed 5 bases from V and 7 bases from J; junction bases left unmatched: 11. CDR1 SGHTA and CDR2 FQGNSA come from the germline V gene. This chain's CDR3 is CASSLRQGPGQPQHF. The CDR3 DNA sequence: TGTGCCAGCAGCCTACGACAGGGCCCAGGCCAGCCCCAGCATTTT.

This clonotype appeared many times. The V and J genes are TRBV6-5 and TRBJ1-5; unclear D gene. Trimming shortened V by 7 bases and J by 0 bases, and 10 bases separated the two germline ends. The germline V gene encodes CDR1 MNHEY and CDR2 SVGAGI. CDR3 size: 14 residues. CDR3 bases: TGTGCCAGCAAGGGCAGGAATAGCAATCAGCCCCAGCATTTT. Encoded protein: CASKGRNSNQPQHF.

This chain joins TRBV5-4 and TRBJ1-2; possibly TRBD1 for D (6 bases). The CDR3 sequence is 12 residues long. V gave up 3 bases and J gave up 10 bases, with 13 bases separating them. Germline V CDR1 and CDR2: SGHNT, YYREEE (reference sequence). CDR3 residues: CASSSPGDVYTF. Here the CDR3 DNA reads TGTGCCAGCAGCTCCCCAGGGGATGTCTACACCTTC. The complete variable domain, with remaining parts taken from reference TRBV5-4 and TRBJ1-2, reads ETGVTQSPTHLIKTRGQQVTLRCSSQSGHNTVSWYQQALGQGPQFIFQYYREEENGRGNFPPRFSGLQFPNYSSELNVNALELDDSALYLCASSSPGDVYTFGSGTRLTVV.

A single count supports this clonotype. The J gene is TRBJ1-1, the V gene TRBV20-1, with D possibly TRBD1 on 5 matching bases. Germline V gives CDR1 DFQATT, CDR2 SNEGSKA (reference sequence). The CDR3 spans 11 residues. The DNA for the CDR3 is TGCAGCTCCGCGGAGAACAGGAGAGCTTTCTTT. Encoded protein: CSSAENRRAFF.

This clonotype was seen at least ten times. The chain uses TRBV5-8 and TRBJ1-2; possible D gene TRBD1, 6 bases. The length of the CDR3 is 16 residues. V was pared by 4 bases and J by 8 bases, with 24 bases between. Germline V gene lookup returns CDR1 SGHTS and CDR2 YDEGEE. This CDR3 is CASSRGGMTVADGYTF. The CDR3 bases are TGTGCCAGCAGCAGGGGGGGAATGACTGTCGCGGACGGCTACACCTTC.

The chain couples TRBV5-1 to TRBJ2-7; D tentatively reads TRBD1 or TRBD2 (5 bases each). The V and J ends lost 2 bases and 4 bases respectively, with 13 bases between them. This CDR3 region has 14 residues. Germline V gene data show CDR1 as SGHRS and CDR2 as YFSETQ. CDR3 in DNA: TGCGCCAGCAGCTTCGGGACCAGAGAATACGAGCAGTACTTC. This translates into CASSFGTREYEQYF.

This clonotype was recorded a few times. The chain uses TRBV20-1 and TRBJ1-2; a possible D gene is TRBD1 (6 bases). This CDR3 has 13 amino acids. CDR1 and CDR2 (germline): DFQATT, SNEGSKA (reference sequence). The ends were cut back, 6 bases at V and 4 bases at J, with 15 bases in the middle. CDR3: CSANAPRGYGYTF. In nucleotides, the CDR3 is TGCAGTGCCAACGCCCCCAGGGGCTATGGCTACACCTTC.

About this clonotype itself: Mismatch with germline at one junction end may stem from a read error. V is TRBV7-8 and J is TRBJ2-2; D is possibly TRBD1 (5 bases). Germline CDR1 SGHVS, CDR2 FQNEAQ. The CDR3 covers 15 residues. The CDR3 sequence is CASSRQGRVSGELFF. The CDR3 DNA sequence: TGTGCCAGCAGCCGGCAGGGTCGTGTCTCCGGTGAGCTGTTTTTT.

The rearrangement links TRBV12-3 or TRBV12-4 to TRBJ1-3; D not certain. This CDR3 contains 17 residues. V lost 5 bases and J lost 0, with 17 bases in between. CDR3 region: CASSLNAGRRSGNTIYF. CDR3 sequence (DNA): TGTGCCAGCAGTCTGAACGCCGGACGTCGCTCTGGAAACACCATATATTTT.

Concerning this clonotype: Being one base from a much bigger clone, this may be a read error. CDR3 sequence: CASSFSREGNEQFF. As DNA, the CDR3 is TGTGCCAGCAGTTTCTCCAGGGAGGGAAATGAGCAGTTCTTC. This chain connects TRBV12-3 or TRBV12-4 to TRBJ2-1, with TRBD2 identical over 7 bases. The CDR3 is made up of 14 amino acids. Unmatched junction bases numbered 6, after V lost 3 bases and J lost 7 bases.

The sample holds a few counts of this clonotype. The chain employs TRBV29-1 and TRBJ2-6, with D perhaps matching TRBD1 (5 bases). Germline CDR1 and CDR2: SQVTM and ANQGSEA. The CDR3 totals 13 residues. Between the trimmed V and J ends, which lost 6 bases and 0 bases, there was a span of 6 bases. This CDR3 reads CSVDSSGANVLTF. The CDR3 coding sequence is TGCAGCGTAGACAGCTCTGGGGCCAACGTCCTGACTTTC.

This clonotype has a single count. This chain joins TRBV7-9 and TRBJ2-3; D unresolved. V shed 5 bases and J shed 15 bases, with 27 bases lying between them. In germline, CDR1 is SEHNR, CDR2 FQNEAQ (reference sequence). The length of the CDR3 is 15 residues. In DNA form, the CDR3 reads TGTGCCAGCAGCCTACGCGAAGTAGGCACCAATCAGCCCTATTTT. Its translation is CASSLREVGTNQPYF.

This chain connects TRBV7-2 to TRBJ2-3, with D tentatively TRBD1 (5 bases). The DNA end favors TRBJ1-5, so the J call may be wrong. The CDR3 runs 14 residues. CDR1 is SGHTA, CDR2 FQGNSA, per germline. CDR3 DNA sequence: TGTGCCAGCAGTTGGGGGACCCACAAAGATACGCAGCATTTT. Its translation is CASSWGTHKDTQHF.

Of note for this clonotype: In this CDR3 the conserved last residue, phenylalanine or tryptophan, is missing, so a read error is likely. It is unclear where the CDR3 begins or ends on the DNA, so no DNA is shown, and the CDR3 is as TCRdb lists it. This sequence joins TRBV14 and TRBJ1-1. Germline V lookup: CDR1 SGHDN, CDR2 FVKESK. The CDR3 length equals 13 residues, ends included. The CDR3 protein is CASSHQSQVGAEL.

This clonotype appeared many times. This rearrangement joins TRBV6-1 to TRBJ2-7, with D maybe TRBD1 (6 bases). Germline V CDR1 and CDR2: MNHNS, SASEGT. The CDR3 consists of 13 residues. Trimming took off 5 bases at V and 3 bases at J, with 11 bases between the two ends. The CDR3 protein is CASSRQDHYEQYF. CDR3 coding DNA: TGTGCCAGCAGTAGACAGGACCACTACGAGCAGTACTTC.

Worth noting for this clonotype: The DNA is omitted, as the CDR3 cannot be located on it reliably, and the CDR3 follows TCRdb's listing. The CDR3 region is CASSLEGYEQYFEYF. The V gene is TRBV9, the J gene TRBJ2-5; the table's D gene call, TRBD2, was not cross checked with the DNA. The germline CDR1 and CDR2 sequences are SGDLS and YYNGEE. Ends included, the CDR3 has 15 residues.

This clonotype was detected once. It is likely a read error, because the conserved phenylalanine at the end of the CDR3 is missing. The DNA is left out, because the CDR3 cannot be placed on it with certainty; the CDR3 is given as TCRdb lists it. This chain joins TRBV19 and TRBJ1-5; the DNA was not compared with TRBD1, the D call given in the table. The CDR3 extends over 13 residues, inclusive of both ends. Germline V lookup: CDR1 LNHDA, CDR2 SQIVND (reference sequence). Here the CDR3 reads CASKTGGQHQPHL.